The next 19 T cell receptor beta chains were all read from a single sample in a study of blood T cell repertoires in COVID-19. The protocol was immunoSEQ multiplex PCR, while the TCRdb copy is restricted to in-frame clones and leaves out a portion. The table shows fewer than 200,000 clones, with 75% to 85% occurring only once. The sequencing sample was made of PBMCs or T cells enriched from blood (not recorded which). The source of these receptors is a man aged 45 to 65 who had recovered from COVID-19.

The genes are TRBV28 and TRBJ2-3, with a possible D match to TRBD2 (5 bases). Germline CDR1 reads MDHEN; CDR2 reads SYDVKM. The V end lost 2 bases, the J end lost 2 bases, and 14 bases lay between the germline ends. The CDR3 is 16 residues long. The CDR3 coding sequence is TGTGCCAGCAGTTTACCCCTTAGCGATCCCACAGATACGCAGTATTTT. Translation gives CASSLPLSDPTDTQYF. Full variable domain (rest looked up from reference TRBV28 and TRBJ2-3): DVKVTQSSRYLVKRTGEKVFLECVQDMDHENMFWYRQDPGLGLRLIYFSYDVKMKEKGDIPEGYSVSREKKERFSLILESASTNQTSMYLCASSLPLSDPTDTQYFGPGTRLTVL.

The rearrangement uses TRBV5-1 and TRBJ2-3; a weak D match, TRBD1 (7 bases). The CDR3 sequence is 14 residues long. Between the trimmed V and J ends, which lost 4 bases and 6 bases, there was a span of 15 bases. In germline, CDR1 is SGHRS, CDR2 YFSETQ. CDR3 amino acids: CASSGGTAVDTQYF. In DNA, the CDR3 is TGCGCCAGCAGCGGAGGGACAGCCGTGGATACGCAGTATTTT.

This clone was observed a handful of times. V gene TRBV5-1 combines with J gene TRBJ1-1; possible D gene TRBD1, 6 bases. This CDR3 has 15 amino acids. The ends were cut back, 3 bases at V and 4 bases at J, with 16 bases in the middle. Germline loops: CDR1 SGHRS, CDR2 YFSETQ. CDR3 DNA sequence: TGCGCCAGCAGCTCCTCAATGCAACAGGGCACTGAAGCTTTCTTT. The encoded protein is CASSSSMQQGTEAFF. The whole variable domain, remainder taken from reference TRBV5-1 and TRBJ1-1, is KAGVTQTPRYLIKTRGQQVTLSCSPISGHRSVSWYQQTPGQGLQFLFEYFSETQRNKGNFPGRFSGRQFSNSRSEMNVSTLELGDSALYLCASSSSMQQGTEAFFGQGTRLTVV.

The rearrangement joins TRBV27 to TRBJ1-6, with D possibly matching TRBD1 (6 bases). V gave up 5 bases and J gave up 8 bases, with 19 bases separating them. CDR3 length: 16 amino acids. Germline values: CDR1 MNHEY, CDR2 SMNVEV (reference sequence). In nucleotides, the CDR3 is TGTGCCAGCAGTCCTCAACAGGGACGGGTATATTCACCCCTCCACTTT. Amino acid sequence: CASSPQQGRVYSPLHF.

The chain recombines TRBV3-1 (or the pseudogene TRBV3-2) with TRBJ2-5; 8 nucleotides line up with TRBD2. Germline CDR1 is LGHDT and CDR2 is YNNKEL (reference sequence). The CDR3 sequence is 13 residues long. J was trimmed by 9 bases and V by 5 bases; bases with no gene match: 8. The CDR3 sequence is CASSELAVPAQYF. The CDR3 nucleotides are TGTGCCAGCAGCGAACTAGCGGTTCCGGCCCAGTACTTC.

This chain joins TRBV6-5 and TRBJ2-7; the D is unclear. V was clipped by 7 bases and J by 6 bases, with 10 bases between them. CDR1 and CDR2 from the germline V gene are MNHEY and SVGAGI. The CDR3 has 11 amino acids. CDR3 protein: CASTDTLEQYF. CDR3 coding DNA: TGTGCCAGCACCGACACCCTCGAGCAGTACTTC.

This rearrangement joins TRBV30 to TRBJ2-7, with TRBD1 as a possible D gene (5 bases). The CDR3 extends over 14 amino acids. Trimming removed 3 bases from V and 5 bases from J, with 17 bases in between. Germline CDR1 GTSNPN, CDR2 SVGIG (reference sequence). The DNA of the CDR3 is TGTGCCTGGAGACCCCGTGGCAGGGCGAACGAGCAGTACTTC. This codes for CAWRPRGRANEQYF.

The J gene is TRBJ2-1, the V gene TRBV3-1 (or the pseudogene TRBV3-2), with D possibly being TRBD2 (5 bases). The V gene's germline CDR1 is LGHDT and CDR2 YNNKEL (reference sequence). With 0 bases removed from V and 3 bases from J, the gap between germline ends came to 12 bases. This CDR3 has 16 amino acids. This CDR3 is CASSQETSRDYNEQFF. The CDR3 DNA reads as TGTGCCAGCAGCCAAGAGACAAGCCGGGACTACAATGAGCAGTTCTTC.

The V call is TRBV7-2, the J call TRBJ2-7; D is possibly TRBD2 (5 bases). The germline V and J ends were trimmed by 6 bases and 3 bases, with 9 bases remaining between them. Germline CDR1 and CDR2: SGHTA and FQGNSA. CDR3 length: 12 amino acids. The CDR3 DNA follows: TGTGCCAGCAGGATAGGACTCTACGAGCAGTACTTC. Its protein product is CASRIGLYEQYF.

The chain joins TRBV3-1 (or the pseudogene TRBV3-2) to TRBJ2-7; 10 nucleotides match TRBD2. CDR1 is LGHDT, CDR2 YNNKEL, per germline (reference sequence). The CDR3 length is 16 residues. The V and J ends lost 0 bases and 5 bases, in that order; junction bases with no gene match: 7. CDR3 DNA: TGTGCCAGCAGCCAAGATCGAACTAGCGGGGTCCACGAGCAGTACTTC. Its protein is CASSQDRTSGVHEQYF.

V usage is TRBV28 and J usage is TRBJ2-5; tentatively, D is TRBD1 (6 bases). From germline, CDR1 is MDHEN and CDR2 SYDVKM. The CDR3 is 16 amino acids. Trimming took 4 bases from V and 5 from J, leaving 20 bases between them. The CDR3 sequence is CASSSQQGLVGETQYF. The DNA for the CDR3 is TGTGCCAGCAGTTCCCAACAGGGTCTCGTTGGGGAGACCCAGTACTTC. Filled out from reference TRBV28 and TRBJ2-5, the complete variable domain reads DVKVTQSSRYLVKRTGEKVFLECVQDMDHENMFWYRQDPGLGLRLIYFSYDVKMKEKGDIPEGYSVSREKKERFSLILESASTNQTSMYLCASSSQQGLVGETQYFGPGTRLLVL.

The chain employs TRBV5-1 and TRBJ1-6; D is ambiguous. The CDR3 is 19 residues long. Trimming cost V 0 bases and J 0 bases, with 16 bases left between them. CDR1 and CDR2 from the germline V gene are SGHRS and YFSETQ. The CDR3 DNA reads TGCGCCAGCAGCTTGGGCTACGGGGTCGGTAGCTCCTATAATTCACCCCTCCACTTT. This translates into CASSLGYGVGSSYNSPLHF. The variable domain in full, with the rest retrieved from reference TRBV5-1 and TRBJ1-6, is KAGVTQTPRYLIKTRGQQVTLSCSPISGHRSVSWYQQTPGQGLQFLFEYFSETQRNKGNFPGRFSGRQFSNSRSEMNVSTLELGDSALYLCASSLGYGVGSSYNSPLHFGNGTRLTVT.

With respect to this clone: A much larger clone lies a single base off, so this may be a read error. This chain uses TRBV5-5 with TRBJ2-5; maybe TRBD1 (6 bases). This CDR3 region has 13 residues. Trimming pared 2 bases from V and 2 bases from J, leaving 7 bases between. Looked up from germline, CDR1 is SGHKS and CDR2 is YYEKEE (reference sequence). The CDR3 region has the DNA TGTGCCAGCAGCTTTCAGGGGCAAGAGACCCAGTACTTC. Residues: CASSFQGQETQYF. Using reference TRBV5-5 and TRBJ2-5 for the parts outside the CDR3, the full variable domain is DAGVTQSPTHLIKTRGQQVTLRCSPISGHKSVSWYQQVLGQGPQFIFQYYEKEERGRGNFPDRFSARQFPNYSSELNVNALLLGDSALYLCASSFQGQETQYFGPGTRLLVL.

The CDR3, as DNA: TGTGCCAGCTCACCACCAAACAATAGCACAGATACGCAGTATTTT. Translation: CASSPPNNSTDTQYF. The V gene is TRBV18, the J gene TRBJ2-3; D is undetermined. In germline, CDR1 is KGHSH, CDR2 LQKENI. Trimming removed 0 bases at V and 0 bases at J, with 7 bases between. The CDR3 sequence is 15 residues long.

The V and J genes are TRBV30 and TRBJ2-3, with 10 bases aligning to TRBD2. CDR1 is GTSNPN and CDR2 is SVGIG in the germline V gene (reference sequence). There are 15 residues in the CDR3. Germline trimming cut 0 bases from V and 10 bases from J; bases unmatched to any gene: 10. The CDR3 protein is CAWSVGAGGRAPQYF. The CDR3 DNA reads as TGTGCCTGGAGTGTAGGAGCGGGGGGGCGGGCCCCGCAGTATTTT.

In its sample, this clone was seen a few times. The CDR3 is CATSRAQGPYGYTF. In DNA form, the CDR3 reads TGTGCCACCAGCAGAGCACAGGGGCCGTATGGCTACACCTTC. The chain joins TRBV15 to TRBJ1-2, with 7 bases lining up with TRBD1. V lost 1 base and J lost 5; bases outside the gene matches: 4. CDR1 and CDR2 from the germline V gene are LNHNV and YYDKDF (reference sequence). This CDR3 has 14 amino acids.

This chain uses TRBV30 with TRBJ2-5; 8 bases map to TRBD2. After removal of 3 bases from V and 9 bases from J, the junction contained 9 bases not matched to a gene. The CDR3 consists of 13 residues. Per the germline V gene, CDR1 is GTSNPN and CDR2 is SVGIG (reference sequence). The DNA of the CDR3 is TGTGCCTGGAGCGGGGGGGCCAGGGTGCCCCAGTACTTC. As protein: CAWSGGARVPQYF.

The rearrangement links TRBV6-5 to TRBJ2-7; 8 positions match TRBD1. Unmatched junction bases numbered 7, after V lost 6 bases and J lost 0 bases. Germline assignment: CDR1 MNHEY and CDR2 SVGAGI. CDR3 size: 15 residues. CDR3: CASRTSDRASYEQYF. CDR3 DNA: TGTGCCAGCAGAACCTCGGACAGGGCCTCCTACGAGCAGTACTTC.

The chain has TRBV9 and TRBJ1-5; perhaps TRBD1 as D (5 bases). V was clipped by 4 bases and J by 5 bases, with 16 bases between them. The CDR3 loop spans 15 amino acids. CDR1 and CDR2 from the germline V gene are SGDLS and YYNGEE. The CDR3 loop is CASSPMGRWDQPQHF. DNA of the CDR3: TGTGCCAGCAGCCCCATGGGGCGTTGGGATCAGCCCCAGCATTTT.